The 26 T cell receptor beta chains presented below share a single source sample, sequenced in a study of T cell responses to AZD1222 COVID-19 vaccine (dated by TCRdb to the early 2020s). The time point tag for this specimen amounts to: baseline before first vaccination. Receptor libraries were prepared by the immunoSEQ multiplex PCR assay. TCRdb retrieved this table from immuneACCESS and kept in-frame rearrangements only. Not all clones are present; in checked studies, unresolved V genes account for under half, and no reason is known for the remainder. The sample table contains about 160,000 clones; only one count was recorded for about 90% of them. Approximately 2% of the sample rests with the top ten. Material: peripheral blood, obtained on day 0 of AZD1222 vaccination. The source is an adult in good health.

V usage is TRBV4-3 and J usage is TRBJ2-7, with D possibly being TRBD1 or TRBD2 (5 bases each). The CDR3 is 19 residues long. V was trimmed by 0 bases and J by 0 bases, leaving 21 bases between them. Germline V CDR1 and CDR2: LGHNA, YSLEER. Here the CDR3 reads CASSQEIGKQGAFSYEQYF. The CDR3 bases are TGCGCCAGCAGCCAAGAGATTGGGAAGCAGGGAGCCTTCTCCTACGAGCAGTACTTC.

The CDR3 protein is CASSSSRRSRYEQYF. CDR3 bases: TGTGCCAGCAGTTCGTCCAGGAGAAGCCGCTACGAGCAGTACTTC. The gene calls are TRBV27 and TRBJ2-7; no firm D call. The CDR3 length is 15 residues. V lost 4 bases and J 3 bases, leaving 16 bases between the germline ends. The germline V gene has CDR1 MNHEY and CDR2 SMNVEV (reference sequence).

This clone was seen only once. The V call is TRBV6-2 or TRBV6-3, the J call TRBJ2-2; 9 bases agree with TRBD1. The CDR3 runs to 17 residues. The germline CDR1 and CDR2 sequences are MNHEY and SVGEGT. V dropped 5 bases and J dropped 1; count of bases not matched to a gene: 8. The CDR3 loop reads CASSTERTGENTGELFF. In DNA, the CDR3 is TGTGCCAGCAGTACGGAACGGACAGGGGAGAACACCGGGGAGCTGTTTTTT.

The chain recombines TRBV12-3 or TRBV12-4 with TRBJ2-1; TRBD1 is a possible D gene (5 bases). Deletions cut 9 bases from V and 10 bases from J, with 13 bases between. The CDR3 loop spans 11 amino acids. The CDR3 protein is CASTDRTEQFF. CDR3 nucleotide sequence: TGTGCCAGTACCGACCGGACAGAGCAGTTCTTC.

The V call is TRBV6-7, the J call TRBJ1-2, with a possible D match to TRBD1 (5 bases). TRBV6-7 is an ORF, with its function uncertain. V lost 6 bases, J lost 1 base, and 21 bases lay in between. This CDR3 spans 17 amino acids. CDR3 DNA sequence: TGTGCCAGCAGGGACGACAGACTTTCGACAGATAACTATGGCTACACCTTC. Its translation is CASRDDRLSTDNYGYTF.

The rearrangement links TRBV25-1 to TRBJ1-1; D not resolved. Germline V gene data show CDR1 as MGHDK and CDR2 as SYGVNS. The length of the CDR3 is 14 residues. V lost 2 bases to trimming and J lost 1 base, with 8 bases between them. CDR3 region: CASSERSSNTEAFF. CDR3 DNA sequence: TGTGCCAGCAGTGAACGCAGCTCGAACACTGAAGCTTTCTTT. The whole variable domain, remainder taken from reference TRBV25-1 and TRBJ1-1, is EADIYQTPRYLVIGTGKKITLECSQTMGHDKMYWYQQDPGMELHLIHYSYGVNSTEKGDLSSESTVSRIRTEHFPLTLESARPSHTSQYLCASSERSSNTEAFFGQGTRLTVV.

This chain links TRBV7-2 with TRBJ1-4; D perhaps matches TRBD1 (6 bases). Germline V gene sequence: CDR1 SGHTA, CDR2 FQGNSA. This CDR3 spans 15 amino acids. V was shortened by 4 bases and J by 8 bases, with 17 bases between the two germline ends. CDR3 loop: CASSSATGLGEKLFF. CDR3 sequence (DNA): TGTGCCAGCAGCTCCGCCACAGGGTTAGGAGAAAAACTGTTTTTT.

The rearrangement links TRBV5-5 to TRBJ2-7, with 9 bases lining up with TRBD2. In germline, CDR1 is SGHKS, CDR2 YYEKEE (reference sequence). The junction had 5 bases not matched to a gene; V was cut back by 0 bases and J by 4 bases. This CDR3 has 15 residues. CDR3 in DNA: TGTGCCAGCAGCTTGGTCGCGGGAGGGGCGTACGAGCAGTACTTC. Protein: CASSLVAGGAYEQYF.

DNA of the CDR3: TGTGCCAGCAGCAGAGCCGGGACCGAGGCGACGGGTGAGCAGTTCTTC. This codes for CASSRAGTEATGEQFF. The chain links TRBV5-5 to TRBJ2-1, with D perhaps being TRBD1 or TRBD2 (5 bases each). The ends were cut back, 4 bases at V and 9 bases at J, with 23 bases in the middle. Germline lookup yields CDR1 SGHKS and CDR2 YYEKEE (reference sequence). The CDR3 totals 16 residues.

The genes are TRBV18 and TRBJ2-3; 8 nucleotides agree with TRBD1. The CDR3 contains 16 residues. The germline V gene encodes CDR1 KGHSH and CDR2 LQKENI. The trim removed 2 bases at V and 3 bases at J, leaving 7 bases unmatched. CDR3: CASSPGQGRGTDTQYF. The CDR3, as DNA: TGTGCCAGCTCACCAGGACAGGGTCGAGGTACAGATACGCAGTATTTT.

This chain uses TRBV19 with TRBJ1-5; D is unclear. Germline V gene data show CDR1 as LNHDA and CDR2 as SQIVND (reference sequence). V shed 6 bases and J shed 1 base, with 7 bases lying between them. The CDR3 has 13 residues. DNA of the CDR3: TGTGCCAGTAGGACAAGCAGCAATCAGCCCCAGCATTTT. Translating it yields CASRTSSNQPQHF.

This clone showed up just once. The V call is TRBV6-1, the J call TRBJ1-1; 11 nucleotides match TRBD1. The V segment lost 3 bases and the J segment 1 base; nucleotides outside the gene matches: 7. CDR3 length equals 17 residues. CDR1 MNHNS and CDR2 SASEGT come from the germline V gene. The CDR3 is CASSEGWGTGGNTEAFF. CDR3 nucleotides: TGTGCCAGCAGTGAGGGGTGGGGGACAGGGGGGAACACTGAAGCTTTCTTT.

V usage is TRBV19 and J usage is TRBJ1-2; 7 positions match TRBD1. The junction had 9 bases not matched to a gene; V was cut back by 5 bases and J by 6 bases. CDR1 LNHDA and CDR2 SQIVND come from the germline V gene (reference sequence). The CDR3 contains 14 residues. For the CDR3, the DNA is TGTGCCAGTAGTCACAGGGGTTTGATGGATGGCTACACCTTC. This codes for CASSHRGLMDGYTF.

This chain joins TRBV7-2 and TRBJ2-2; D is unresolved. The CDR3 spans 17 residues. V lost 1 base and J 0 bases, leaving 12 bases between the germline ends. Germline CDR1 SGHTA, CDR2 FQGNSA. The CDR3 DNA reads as TGTGCCAGCAGCTTAGAGGGAACCCCCTCGAACACCGGGGAGCTGTTTTTT. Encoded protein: CASSLEGTPSNTGELFF.

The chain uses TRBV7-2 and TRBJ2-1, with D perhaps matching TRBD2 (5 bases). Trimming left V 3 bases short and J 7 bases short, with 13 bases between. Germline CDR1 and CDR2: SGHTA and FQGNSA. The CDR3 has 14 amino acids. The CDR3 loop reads CASSFGLAENEQFF. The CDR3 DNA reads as TGTGCCAGCAGCTTCGGGCTAGCTGAGAATGAGCAGTTCTTC.

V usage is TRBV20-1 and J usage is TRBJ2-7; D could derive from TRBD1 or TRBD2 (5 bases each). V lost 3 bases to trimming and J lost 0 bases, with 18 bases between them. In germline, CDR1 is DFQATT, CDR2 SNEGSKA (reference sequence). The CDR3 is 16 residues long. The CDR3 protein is CSASPSYRGTSYEQYF. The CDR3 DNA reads TGCAGTGCTAGTCCGTCGTACCGGGGCACCTCCTACGAGCAGTACTTC.

CDR3 sequence reads: CASSQPEPYNEQFF. CDR3 bases: TGCGCCAGCAGCCAACCCGAACCCTACAATGAGCAGTTCTTC. V and J are TRBV5-1 and TRBJ2-1, with D unclear. CDR3 length: 14 residues. V lost 4 bases, J lost 2 bases, and 10 bases lay in between. The V gene's germline CDR1 is SGHRS and CDR2 YFSETQ.

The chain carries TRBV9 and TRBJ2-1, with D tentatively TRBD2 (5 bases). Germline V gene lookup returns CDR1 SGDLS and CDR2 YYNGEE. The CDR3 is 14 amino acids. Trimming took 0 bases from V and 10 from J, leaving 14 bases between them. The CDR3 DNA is TGTGCCAGCAGCGTAGGAAAAGGGAGTAACGAGCAGTTCTTC. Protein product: CASSVGKGSNEQFF.

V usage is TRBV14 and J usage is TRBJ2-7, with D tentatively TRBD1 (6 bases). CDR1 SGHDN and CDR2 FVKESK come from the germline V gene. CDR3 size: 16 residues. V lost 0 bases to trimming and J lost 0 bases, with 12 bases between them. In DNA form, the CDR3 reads TGTGCCAGCAGCCAAGACAGAAGACAGGCCTCCTACGAGCAGTACTTC. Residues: CASSQDRRQASYEQYF.

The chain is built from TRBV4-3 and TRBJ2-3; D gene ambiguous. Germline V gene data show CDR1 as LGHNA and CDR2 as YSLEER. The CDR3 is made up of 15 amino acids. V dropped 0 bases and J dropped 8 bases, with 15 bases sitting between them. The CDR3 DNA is TGCGCCAGCAGCCAAGATGACGGGCGCTTCGGTACGCAGTATTTT. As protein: CASSQDDGRFGTQYF.

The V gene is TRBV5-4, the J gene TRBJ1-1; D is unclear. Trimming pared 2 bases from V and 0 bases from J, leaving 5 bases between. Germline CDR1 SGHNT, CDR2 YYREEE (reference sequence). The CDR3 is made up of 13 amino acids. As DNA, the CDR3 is TGTGCCAGCAGCTTTGGACTGAACACTGAAGCTTTCTTT. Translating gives CASSFGLNTEAFF.

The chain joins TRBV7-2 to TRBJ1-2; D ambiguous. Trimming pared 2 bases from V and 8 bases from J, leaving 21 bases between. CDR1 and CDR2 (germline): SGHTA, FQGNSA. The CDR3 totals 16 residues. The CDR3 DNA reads TGTGCCAGCAGCTTAATATCGCGGCCAGACCCGGGCGGCTACACCTTC. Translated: CASSLISRPDPGGYTF.

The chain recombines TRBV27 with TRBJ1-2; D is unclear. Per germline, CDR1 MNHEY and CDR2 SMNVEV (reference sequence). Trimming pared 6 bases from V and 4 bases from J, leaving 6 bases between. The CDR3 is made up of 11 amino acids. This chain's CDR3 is CASRGGYGYTF. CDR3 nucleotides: TGTGCCAGCAGAGGAGGCTATGGCTACACCTTC.

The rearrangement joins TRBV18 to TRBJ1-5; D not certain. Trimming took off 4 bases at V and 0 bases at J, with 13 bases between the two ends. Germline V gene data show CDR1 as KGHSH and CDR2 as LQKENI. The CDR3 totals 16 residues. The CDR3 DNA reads TGTGCCAGCTCACTACAGATAAGCTATAGCAATCAGCCCCAGCATTTT. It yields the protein CASSLQISYSNQPQHF.

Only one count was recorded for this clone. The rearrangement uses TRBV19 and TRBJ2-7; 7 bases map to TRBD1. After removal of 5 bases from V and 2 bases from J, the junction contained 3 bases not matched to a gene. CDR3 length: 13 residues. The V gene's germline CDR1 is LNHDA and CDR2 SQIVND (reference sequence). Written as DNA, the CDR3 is TGTGCCAGTAGTTGGCAGGGGGCCTACGAGCAGTACTTC. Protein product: CASSWQGAYEQYF.

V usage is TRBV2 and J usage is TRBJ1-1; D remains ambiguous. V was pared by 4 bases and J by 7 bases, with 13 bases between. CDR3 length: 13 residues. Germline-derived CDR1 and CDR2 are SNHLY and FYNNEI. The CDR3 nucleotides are TGTGCCAGCAGTGGCCTGTCGGGGTTTGAAGCTTTCTTT. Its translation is CASSGLSGFEAFF.